The 13 T cell receptor beta chains presented below share a single source sample, sequenced in a study of radiotherapy plus CTLA-4 blockade in lung cancer. Only in-frame clones appear in the TCRdb table, and some are missing; sequencing was by immunoSEQ multiplex PCR. The sample includes around 63,000 clones, roughly three quarters of them seen just once. This specimen was peripheral blood, taken from a patient treated with radiotherapy plus ipilimumab. All receptors derive from a human donor with non-small cell lung cancer whose response to radiotherapy plus ipilimumab could not be evaluated. Some clones in this sample may be carry-over from other donors' samples.

The chain recombines TRBV6-5 with TRBJ2-3; D is perhaps TRBD2 (6 bases). The V gene's germline CDR1 is MNHEY and CDR2 SVGAGI. The length of the CDR3 is 14 residues. V was cut by 6 bases and J by 2 bases, with 12 bases left in between. As DNA, the CDR3 is TGTGCCAGCAGAACAGGACTATACACAGATACGCAGTATTTT. Translated, it gives CASRTGLYTDTQYF.

This rearrangement joins TRBV7-3 to TRBJ2-2; 15 bases align to TRBD2. The V gene end was trimmed by 5 bases and the J gene end by 5 bases; junction bases not matched to a gene: 3. The CDR3 is 16 amino acids. Germline values: CDR1 SGHTA, CDR2 FQGTGA. CDR3 in DNA: TGTGCCAGCAGCACGGGACTAGCGGGGGGAACCGGGGAGCTGTTTTTT. This gives the protein CASSTGLAGGTGELFF.

The V gene is TRBV5-1, the J gene TRBJ1-1; no clear D. Germline loops: CDR1 SGHRS, CDR2 YFSETQ. This CDR3 contains 14 residues. The V end lost 4 bases, the J end lost 3 bases, and 13 bases lay between the germline ends. CDR3 sequence reads: CASSPWAEDTEAFF. The CDR3 DNA reads TGCGCCAGCAGCCCTTGGGCGGAGGACACTGAAGCTTTCTTT.

The chain joins TRBV5-4 to TRBJ2-5, with 8 bases matching TRBD1. The CDR3 extends over 15 amino acids. Germline CDR1 reads SGHNT; CDR2 reads YYREEE (reference sequence). With 4 bases clipped from V and 1 base from J, the junction kept 6 bases outside the gene matches. CDR3 sequence (DNA): TGTGCCAGCAGCACAGGACAGGGCCTCCAAGAGACCCAGTACTTC. It translates to CASSTGQGLQETQYF.

The chain uses TRBV4-2 and TRBJ1-2; the D gene is possibly TRBD1 (6 bases). CDR1 LGHNA and CDR2 YNFKEQ come from the germline V gene. This CDR3 has 16 residues. The V and J ends lost 0 bases and 3 bases respectively, with 14 bases between them. DNA for the CDR3: TGTGCCAGCAGCCAAGATCGAAGGGGGAGGGACTATGGCTACACCTTC. As protein: CASSQDRRGRDYGYTF.

This chain links TRBV27 with TRBJ1-5, with 7 positions matching TRBD1. CDR1 MNHEY and CDR2 SMNVEV come from the germline V gene (reference sequence). The CDR3 loop spans 16 amino acids. Trimming took 5 bases from V and 4 from J; bases not matched to a gene: 11. CDR3 nucleotide sequence: TGTGCCAGCAGTCCCGGGAGGGGGCGAGGTAATCAGCCCCAGCATTTT. Encoded protein: CASSPGRGRGNQPQHF.

The V call is TRBV5-1, the J call TRBJ2-2; 10 bases line up with TRBD2. Germline assignment: CDR1 SGHRS and CDR2 YFSETQ. This CDR3 region has 17 residues. Losses at the gene ends were 0 bases for V and 5 bases for J; bases not matched to a gene: 7. The CDR3: CASSLVPSGGGTGELFF. In DNA, the CDR3 is TGCGCCAGCAGCTTGGTCCCTAGCGGGGGAGGAACCGGGGAGCTGTTTTTT.

V usage is TRBV5-1 and J usage is TRBJ2-7; 9 nucleotides line up with TRBD1. In germline, CDR1 is SGHRS, CDR2 YFSETQ. J lost 2 bases, V lost 7 bases, and 7 bases had no gene match. The CDR3 covers 14 residues. The CDR3 reads CASSPGTGTYEQYF. In nucleotides, the CDR3 is TGCGCCAGCTCACCCGGGACAGGGACCTACGAGCAGTACTTC.

This chain links TRBV11-2 with TRBJ1-3, with D uncertain. Germline CDR1 reads SGHAT; CDR2 reads FQNNGV. Between the trimmed V and J ends, which lost 1 base and 0 bases, there was a span of 10 bases. CDR3 size: 16 residues. The CDR3 DNA follows: TGTGCCAGCAGCTTAGCGGTGTACAGCTCTGGAAACACCATATATTTT. Translation: CASSLAVYSSGNTIYF.

This chain joins TRBV7-2 and TRBJ2-7; 7 bases match TRBD1. The CDR3 is made up of 15 amino acids. The trim removed 2 bases at V and 3 bases at J, leaving 7 bases unmatched. Germline V CDR1 and CDR2: SGHTA, FQGNSA. In DNA, the CDR3 is TGTGCCAGCAGCTTAAGTCTGGGACAGAGCTACGAGCAGTACTTC. This gives the protein CASSLSLGQSYEQYF.

The chain couples TRBV4-1 to TRBJ2-1, with TRBD1 matching over 11 bases. Germline V gene data show CDR1 as MGHRA and CDR2 as YSYEKL. Trimming removed 0 bases from V and 9 bases from J; junction bases left unmatched: 10. The CDR3 length is 17 residues. In nucleotides, the CDR3 is TGCGCCAGCAGCCAAGATGGGACAGGGGGTCGCGGGGGTGAGCAGTTCTTC. Its translation is CASSQDGTGGRGGEQFF.

The chain couples TRBV15 to TRBJ1-3; D perhaps matches TRBD1 (5 bases). From germline, CDR1 is LNHNV and CDR2 YYDKDF (reference sequence). V was cut by 3 bases and J by 0 bases, with 18 bases left in between. This CDR3 is 18 amino acids long. The CDR3 region has the DNA TGTGCCACCAGCAGGGAGAAGCAGGGCACCCCCTCTGGAAACACCATATATTTT. Protein: CATSREKQGTPSGNTIYF.

About this clone itself: A far larger clone is just one base off, so this is likely a read error. In this CDR3 the conserved last residue, phenylalanine or tryptophan, is missing, so a read error is likely. V and J are TRBV7-9 and TRBJ2-3; 10 positions agree with TRBD1. CDR1 is SEHNR and CDR2 is FQNEAQ in the germline V gene (reference sequence). The V segment lost 5 bases and the J segment 9 bases; nucleotides outside the gene matches: 8. This CDR3 has 14 residues. The CDR3 DNA sequence: TGTGCCAGCAGCCCCGGGACAGGGGAAGTCACGCAGTATTTA. Protein: CASSPGTGEVTQYL.